A single T cell receptor (beta chain) is shown here with its context. Its matching antigen is unknown. J lost 6 bases, V lost 10 bases, and 1 base had no gene match. CDR3 size: 11 residues. Germline-derived CDR1 and CDR2 are ENHRY and SYGVKD. The data were obtained in a study of cytomegalovirus exposure and HLA in healthy donors. Study-wide results and limits: A list of 164 TCR beta chains associated with cytomegalovirus was given.

The PCR had 60 Vbeta and 13 Jbeta primers. The repertoire was sequenced with immunoSEQ multiplex PCR; TCRdb's copy has only in-frame clones and lacks some. The sample totals 65,000 to 90,000 clones; its top ten clones hold approximately 2.9%. The TCR sequence derives from a middle-aged man in good health and CMV-seronegative. The chain recombines TRBV10-3 with TRBJ2-2, with 8 bases that match TRBD2. Material for sequencing was PBMCs. DNA of the CDR3: TGTGCCACGCGGGGGGCCGGGGAGCTGTTTTTT. It is translated as CATRGAGELFF.